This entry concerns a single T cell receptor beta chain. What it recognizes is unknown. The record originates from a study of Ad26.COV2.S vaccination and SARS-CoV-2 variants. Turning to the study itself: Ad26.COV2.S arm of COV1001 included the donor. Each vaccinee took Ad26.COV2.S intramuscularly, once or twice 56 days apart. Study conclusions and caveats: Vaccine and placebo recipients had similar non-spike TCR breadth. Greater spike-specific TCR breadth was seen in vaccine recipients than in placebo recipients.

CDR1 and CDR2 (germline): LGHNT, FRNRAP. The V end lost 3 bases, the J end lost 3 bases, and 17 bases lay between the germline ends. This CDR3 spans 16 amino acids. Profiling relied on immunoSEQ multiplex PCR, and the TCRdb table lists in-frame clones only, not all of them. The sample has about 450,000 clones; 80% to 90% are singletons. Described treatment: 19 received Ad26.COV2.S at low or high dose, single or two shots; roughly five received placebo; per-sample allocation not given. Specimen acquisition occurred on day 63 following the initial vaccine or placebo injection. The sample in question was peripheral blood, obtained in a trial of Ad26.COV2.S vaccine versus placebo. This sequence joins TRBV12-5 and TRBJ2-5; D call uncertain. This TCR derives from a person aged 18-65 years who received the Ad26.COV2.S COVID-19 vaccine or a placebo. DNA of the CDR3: TGTGCTAGTGGTTTAAACCCGAGACTCCAAAAAGAGACCCAGTACTTC. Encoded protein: CASGLNPRLQKETQYF.